A selection of T cell receptor beta chains follows, all from one sample in a study of control samples from healthy donors and cancer patients. The protocol was immunoSEQ multiplex PCR, while the TCRdb copy is restricted to in-frame clones and leaves out a portion. This sample has about 84,000 clones, with 65% to 90% found just once. Source material: PBMCs. These TCRs come from a man aged 60 to 69 with head and neck cancer. The CDR3 runs from the conserved cysteine through the conserved F or W.

V	J	CDR3
TRBV10-3	TRBJ1-5	CAIGPGFDQPQHF
TRBV18	TRBJ2-4	CASSPIGGTLAKNIQYF
TRBV6-4	TRBJ1-1	CASSAEGGVTEAFF
TRBV27	TRBJ2-7	CASSLRSTRYEQYF
TRBV29-1	TRBJ2-7	CSVARALPGQGAGEQYF
TRBV7-8	TRBJ2-3	CASSHRGGSDTQYF
TRBV6-5	TRBJ2-7	CASSYPAGGSGGQYF
TRBV5-1	TRBJ2-5	CASSHSRDILTQYF
TRBV18	TRBJ1-5	CASSPPGQGVGQPQHF
TRBV7-9	TRBJ2-5	CASSLGAGVDETQYF
TRBV5-1	TRBJ2-5	CASSLGEETQYF
TRBV7-2	TRBJ2-5	CASSSYGTKETQYF
TRBV24-1	TRBJ1-1	CATSDPATGSEAFF
TRBV18	TRBJ2-3	CASSPLTQGTDTQYF
TRBV18	TRBJ1-5	CASSPGRDQPQHF
TRBV11-2	TRBJ2-1	CASSSLRGTSAPQFF
TRBV19	TRBJ1-4	CASRRQGAAGEKLFF
TRBV4-1	TRBJ2-4	CASSRIAGEGDIQYF
TRBV6-4	TRBJ1-2	CASSDPEGYGYTF
TRBV5-4	TRBJ2-2	CASGGLAGVGGELFF
TRBV6-5	TRBJ2-3	CASSYGGEGDTQYF
TRBV9	TRBJ2-7	CASSVAPYAYEQYF
TRBV5-4	TRBJ2-7	CASSDLKFGVDEQYF
TRBV2	TRBJ2-7	CASRVPGTNEQYF
TRBV5-5	TRBJ1-1	CASTSDSWGTEAFF
TRBV7-2	TRBJ1-1	CASSSPGNTEAFF
TRBV7-8	TRBJ1-1	CASSLGATGDFTEAFF
TRBV15	TRBJ2-3	CATSSARGASTDTQYF
TRBV30	TRBJ2-5	CACGVAGGGETQYF
TRBV2	TRBJ1-1	CASLGTGVWSTEAFF
TRBV27	TRBJ2-1	CASSQNRDNNEQFF
TRBV4-1	TRBJ2-5	CASSQDSPGGETQYF
TRBV3-1/TRBV3-2	TRBJ2-3	CASSRPRDSASDTQYF
TRBV19	TRBJ2-1	CASSQNSGYNEQFF
TRBV29-1	TRBJ1-4	CSVVGRAGEKLFF
TRBV28	TRBJ2-1	CASSPPSGRQLYEQFF
TRBV3-1/TRBV3-2	TRBJ2-5	CASSRGQAQETQYF
TRBV11-2	TRBJ2-2	CASSLSGAAGELFF
TRBV6-4	TRBJ2-3	CASSDGGRTDTQYF
TRBV7-8	TRBJ1-2	CASSWVNSPGQGYYGYTF
TRBV19	TRBJ1-4	CASSLSLGVTNEKLFF
TRBV29-1	TRBJ2-1	CSVEGTLDEQFF
TRBV10-3	TRBJ2-6	CAISEGGTGANVLTF
TRBV10-3	TRBJ1-2	CAIRAPEKGNGYTF
TRBV7-2	TRBJ2-1	CASSLVGTGSYNEQFF
TRBV5-1	TRBJ2-7	CASSLDATGVSEQYF
TRBV27	TRBJ2-7	CASSPLNSYEQYF
TRBV27	TRBJ2-3	CASSTKMWEQTDTQYF
TRBV27	TRBJ2-3	CASSLWGTLGGAQYF
TRBV7-2	TRBJ2-3	CASSFREGTDTQYF
TRBV5-1	TRBJ2-3	CASSLWGSSTDTQYF
TRBV2	TRBJ2-7	CASSERGQWAGGREEQYF
TRBV6-1	TRBJ1-2	CASSGGGTDGVYGYTF
TRBV2	TRBJ2-7	CASTQVPGGSYEQYF
TRBV15	TRBJ1-2	CATSGIQDRNYGYTF
TRBV5-6	TRBJ1-6	CASSFGSSPLHF
TRBV6-1	TRBJ1-4	CASSDPGGGQPEKLFF
TRBV9	TRBJ1-2	CASSVVGGRGYTF
TRBV10-1	TRBJ2-7	CASGIQGGEQYF
TRBV12-3/TRBV12-4	TRBJ1-1	CASIRTGNTEAFF